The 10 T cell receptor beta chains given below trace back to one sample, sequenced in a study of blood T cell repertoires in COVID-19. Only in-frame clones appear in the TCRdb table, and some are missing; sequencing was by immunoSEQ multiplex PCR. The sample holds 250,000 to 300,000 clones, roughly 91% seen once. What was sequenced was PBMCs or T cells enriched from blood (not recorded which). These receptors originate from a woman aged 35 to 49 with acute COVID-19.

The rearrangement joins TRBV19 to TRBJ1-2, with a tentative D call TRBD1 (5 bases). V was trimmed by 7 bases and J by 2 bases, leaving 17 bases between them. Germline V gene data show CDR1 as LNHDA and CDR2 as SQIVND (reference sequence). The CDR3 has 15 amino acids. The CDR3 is CASTSTLTANYGYTF. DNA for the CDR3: TGTGCCAGTACCTCCACCTTGACAGCCAACTATGGCTACACCTTC.

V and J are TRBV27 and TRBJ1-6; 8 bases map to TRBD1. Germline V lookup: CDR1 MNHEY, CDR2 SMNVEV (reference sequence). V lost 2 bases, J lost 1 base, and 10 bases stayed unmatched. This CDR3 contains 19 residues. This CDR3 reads CASSLRRQGMVSYNSPLHF. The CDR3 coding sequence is TGTGCCAGCAGTTTAAGGAGACAGGGGATGGTTTCCTATAATTCACCCCTCCACTTT.

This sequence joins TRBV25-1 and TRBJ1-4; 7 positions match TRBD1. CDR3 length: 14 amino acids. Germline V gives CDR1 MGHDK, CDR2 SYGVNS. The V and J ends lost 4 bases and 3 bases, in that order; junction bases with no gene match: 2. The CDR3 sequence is CASSAGQPNEKLFF. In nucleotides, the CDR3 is TGTGCCAGCAGTGCGGGACAGCCTAATGAAAAACTGTTTTTT.

In DNA, the CDR3 is TGTGCCAGCAGCTTATTAGGGAGGGGCACCGGGGAGCTGTTTTTT. Translated: CASSLLGRGTGELFF. The chain has TRBV7-2 and TRBJ2-2, with 7 bases lining up with TRBD2. This CDR3 contains 15 residues. CDR1 and CDR2 (germline): SGHTA, FQGNSA. Trimming at V came to 2 bases and at J to 4 bases, leaving 4 bases not matched to a gene.

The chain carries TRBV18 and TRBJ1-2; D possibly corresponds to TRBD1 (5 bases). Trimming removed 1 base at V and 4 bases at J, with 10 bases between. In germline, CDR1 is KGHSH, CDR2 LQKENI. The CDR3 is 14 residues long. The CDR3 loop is CASSPLREGYGYTF. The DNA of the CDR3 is TGTGCCAGCTCACCACTCAGGGAAGGCTATGGCTACACCTTC.

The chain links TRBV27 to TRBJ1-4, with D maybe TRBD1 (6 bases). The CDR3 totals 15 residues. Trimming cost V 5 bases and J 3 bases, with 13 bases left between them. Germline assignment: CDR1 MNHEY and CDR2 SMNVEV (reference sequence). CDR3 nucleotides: TGTGCCAGCAGTCCCACAGGGTTGGCTAATGAAAAACTGTTTTTT. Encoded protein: CASSPTGLANEKLFF.

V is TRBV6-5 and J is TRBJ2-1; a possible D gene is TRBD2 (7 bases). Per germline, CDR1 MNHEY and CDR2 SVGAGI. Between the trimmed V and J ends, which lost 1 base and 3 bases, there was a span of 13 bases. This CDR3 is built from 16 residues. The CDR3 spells CASSYLRGGYYNEQFF. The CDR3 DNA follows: TGTGCCAGCAGTTACTTGCGCGGGGGCTACTACAATGAGCAGTTCTTC.

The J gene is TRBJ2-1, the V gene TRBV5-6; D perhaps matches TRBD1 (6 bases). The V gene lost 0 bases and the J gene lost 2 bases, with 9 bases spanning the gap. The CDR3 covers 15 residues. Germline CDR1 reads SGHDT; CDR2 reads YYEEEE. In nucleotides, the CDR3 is TGTGCCAGCAGCTTGGGGGACATCCCCTACAATGAGCAGTTCTTC. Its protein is CASSLGDIPYNEQFF.

The CDR3 nucleotides are TGTGCCAGTAGTTGGGCTAGCGGCGCGACGAATACCTACGAGCAGTACTTC. This sequence encodes CASSWASGATNTYEQYF. The rearrangement joins TRBV19 to TRBJ2-7; 7 bases are shared with TRBD2. The CDR3 length is 17 residues. Germline V lookup: CDR1 LNHDA, CDR2 SQIVND (reference sequence). After removal of 5 bases from V and 2 bases from J, the junction contained 15 bases not matched to a gene.

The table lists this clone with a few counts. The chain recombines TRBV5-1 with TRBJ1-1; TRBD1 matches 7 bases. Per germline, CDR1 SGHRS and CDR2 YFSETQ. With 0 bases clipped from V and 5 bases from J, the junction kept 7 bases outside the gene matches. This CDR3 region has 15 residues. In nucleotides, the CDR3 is TGCGCCAGCAGCTTGGATACAGGGGCTGGGACTGAAGCTTTCTTT. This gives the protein CASSLDTGAGTEAFF.